The 13 T cell receptor beta chains in this list originate from one sample, sequenced in a study of immune evolution from preneoplasia to lung adenocarcinoma. The protocol was immunoSEQ multiplex PCR, while the TCRdb copy is restricted to in-frame clones and leaves out a portion. The sample records tens of thousands of clones, less than 80% being singletons. Material: FFPE invasive lung adenocarcinoma tissue. These receptors came from a person aged 55 to 70 with lung adenocarcinoma.

The chain carries TRBV9 and TRBJ1-2; D possibly corresponds to TRBD1 (5 bases). Trimming removed 2 bases from V and 5 bases from J, with 16 bases in between. Germline V lookup: CDR1 SGDLS, CDR2 YYNGEE. The CDR3 is 15 amino acids. The CDR3 coding sequence is TGTGCCAGCAGCGTCATGGGGGGTGGGGAATATGGCTACACCTTC. Its translation: CASSVMGGGEYGYTF.

V and J are TRBV6-6 and TRBJ1-1; maybe TRBD1 (5 bases). Per the germline V gene, CDR1 is MNHNY and CDR2 is SVGAGI (reference sequence). Trimming removed 2 bases at V and 1 base at J, with 8 bases between. The CDR3 contains 14 residues. The CDR3 region is CASSYHRRNTEAFF. The CDR3 bases are TGTGCCAGCAGTTACCACAGGCGGAACACTGAAGCTTTCTTT.

The V gene is TRBV6-1, the J gene TRBJ1-1; perhaps TRBD1 as D (6 bases). CDR1 is MNHNS, CDR2 SASEGT, per germline. Trimming took 5 bases from V and 4 from J, leaving 17 bases between them. This CDR3 is 15 amino acids long. CDR3 in DNA: TGTGCCAGCAGTCCTATCACAGGGCGGGCCACTGAAGCTTTCTTT. It codes for CASSPITGRATEAFF.

In its sample, this clone was seen once. The chain has TRBV6-1 and TRBJ2-7, with TRBD2 matching 9 bases. The germline V gene encodes CDR1 MNHNS and CDR2 SASEGT. The trim removed 4 bases at V and 2 bases at J, leaving 6 bases unmatched. This CDR3 spans 15 amino acids. Here the CDR3 reads CASSGSGSGAYEQYF. The CDR3 coding sequence is TGTGCCAGCAGTGGTAGCGGGAGTGGCGCCTACGAGCAGTACTTC.

V is TRBV18 and J is TRBJ2-1, with D possibly being TRBD2 (5 bases). The ends were cut back, 6 bases at V and 8 bases at J, with 17 bases in the middle. This CDR3 region has 14 residues. Germline V CDR1 and CDR2: KGHSH, LQKENI. This chain's CDR3 is CASSPGYVRDEQFF. DNA for the CDR3: TGTGCCAGCTCCCCCGGCTATGTGAGGGATGAGCAGTTCTTC.

The chain couples TRBV15 to TRBJ2-1; 11 bases map to TRBD2. The length of the CDR3 is 16 residues. The J segment lost 0 bases and the V segment lost 3 bases, leaving 1 base of the junction unmatched. The germline gives CDR1 LNHNV, CDR2 YYDKDF (reference sequence). In DNA, the CDR3 is TGTGCCACCAGCAGCCTAGCGGGAGGCTCCTACAATGAGCAGTTCTTC. Translation: CATSSLAGGSYNEQFF.

DNA of the CDR3: TGCAGTCTTGGCGGGAGCACAGATACGCAGTATTTT. The encoded protein is CSLGGSTDTQYF. The chain carries TRBV29-1 and TRBJ2-3; weak D call: TRBD2 (5 bases). CDR3 length: 12 amino acids. The germline V gene has CDR1 SQVTM and CDR2 ANQGSEA.

This clone was counted a single time. The chain is built from TRBV5-1 and TRBJ1-1; a possible D gene is TRBD1 (6 bases). There are 14 residues in the CDR3. V lost 2 bases and J 3 bases, leaving 11 bases between the germline ends. The germline V gene has CDR1 SGHRS and CDR2 YFSETQ. The CDR3 spells CASSFTGRDTEAFF. The CDR3, as DNA: TGCGCCAGCAGCTTTACAGGGCGGGACACTGAAGCTTTCTTT.

The chain uses TRBV28 and TRBJ2-7, with D perhaps TRBD1 or TRBD2 (6 bases each). V was cut by 7 bases and J by 6 bases, with 25 bases left in between. This CDR3 contains 16 residues. Germline V gene sequence: CDR1 MDHEN, CDR2 SYDVKM. This chain's CDR3 is CASTVRGRGFTGEQYF. DNA for the CDR3: TGTGCCAGCACCGTCCGGGGGCGTGGGTTTACGGGCGAGCAGTACTTC.

This clone has a handful of counts. The same CDR3 is also encoded by other DNA sequences in this sample. This chain uses TRBV18 with TRBJ2-3; tentative D call: TRBD1 (6 bases). In germline, CDR1 is KGHSH, CDR2 LQKENI. The CDR3 runs 13 residues. Trimming took 3 bases from V and 4 from J, leaving 8 bases between them. The CDR3 loop is CASSPPGADTQYF. The CDR3 DNA reads TGTGCCAGCTCACCCCCAGGGGCAGATACGCAGTATTTT.

This rearrangement joins TRBV5-1 to TRBJ2-3; D unclear. The CDR3 loop spans 13 amino acids. Germline V gene data show CDR1 as SGHRS and CDR2 as YFSETQ. Trimming took 4 bases from V and 3 from J, leaving 9 bases between them. The CDR3: CASSRPTTDTQYF. The CDR3 region has the DNA TGCGCCAGCAGCCGACCAACGACAGATACGCAGTATTTT.

This clone is medium-sized in the sample. The V and J genes are TRBV6-5 and TRBJ1-2, with 8 bases lining up with TRBD1. J lost 7 bases, V lost 5 bases, and 12 bases had no gene match. Germline V gene lookup returns CDR1 MNHEY and CDR2 SVGAGI. The CDR3 totals 15 residues. This chain's CDR3 is CASSTEYRGASGYTF. The CDR3 DNA follows: TGTGCCAGCAGTACGGAATACAGGGGGGCTAGTGGCTACACCTTC.

The chain employs TRBV2 and TRBJ2-1, with D possibly matching TRBD1 (5 bases). CDR3 length: 15 amino acids. Per the germline V gene, CDR1 is SNHLY and CDR2 is FYNNEI. The V end was cut by 6 bases, the J end by 0 bases, with 12 bases between. CDR3 in DNA: TGTGCCAGCAGGGAGACAGAGAGCTCCTACAATGAGCAGTTCTTC. Translating gives CASRETESSYNEQFF. Looking up the rest from reference TRBV2 and TRBJ2-1 gives the full variable domain: EPEVTQTPSHQVTQMGQEVILRCVPISNHLYFYWYRQILGQKVEFLVSFYNNEISEKSEIFDDQFSVERPDGSNFTLKIRSTKLEDSAMYFCASRETESSYNEQFFGPGTRLTVL.